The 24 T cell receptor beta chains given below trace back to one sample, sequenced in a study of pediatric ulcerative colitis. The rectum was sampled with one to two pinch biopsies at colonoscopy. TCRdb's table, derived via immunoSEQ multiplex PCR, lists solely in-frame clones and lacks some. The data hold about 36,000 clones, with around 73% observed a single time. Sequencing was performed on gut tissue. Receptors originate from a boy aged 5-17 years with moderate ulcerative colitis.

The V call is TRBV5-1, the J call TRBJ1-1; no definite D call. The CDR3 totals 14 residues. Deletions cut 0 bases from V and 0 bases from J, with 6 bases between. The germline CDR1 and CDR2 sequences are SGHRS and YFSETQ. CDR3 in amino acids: CASSLVQLNTEAFF. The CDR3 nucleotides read TGCGCCAGCAGCTTGGTACAGCTGAACACTGAAGCTTTCTTT. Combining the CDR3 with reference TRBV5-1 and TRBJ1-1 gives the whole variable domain KAGVTQTPRYLIKTRGQQVTLSCSPISGHRSVSWYQQTPGQGLQFLFEYFSETQRNKGNFPGRFSGRQFSNSRSEMNVSTLELGDSALYLCASSLVQLNTEAFFGQGTRLTVV.

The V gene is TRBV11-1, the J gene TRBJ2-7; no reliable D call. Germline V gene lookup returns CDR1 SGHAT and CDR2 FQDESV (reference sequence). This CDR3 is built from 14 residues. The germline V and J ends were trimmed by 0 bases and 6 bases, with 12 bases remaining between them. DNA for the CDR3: TGTGCCAGCAGCTTAGCTTCAGGAACGGGCGAGCAGTACTTC. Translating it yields CASSLASGTGEQYF.

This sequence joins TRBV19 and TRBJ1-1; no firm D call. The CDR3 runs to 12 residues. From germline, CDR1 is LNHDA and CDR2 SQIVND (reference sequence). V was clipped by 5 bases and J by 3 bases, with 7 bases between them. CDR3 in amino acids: CASSPGYTEAFF. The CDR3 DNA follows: TGTGCCAGTAGTCCCGGGTACACTGAAGCTTTCTTT.

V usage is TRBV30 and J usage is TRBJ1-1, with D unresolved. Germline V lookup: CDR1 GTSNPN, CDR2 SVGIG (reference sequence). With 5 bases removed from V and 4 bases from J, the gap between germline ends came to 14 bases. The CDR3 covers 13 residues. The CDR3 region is CAWSIVPGTEAFF. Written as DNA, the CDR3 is TGTGCCTGGTCGATAGTCCCGGGCACTGAAGCTTTCTTT.

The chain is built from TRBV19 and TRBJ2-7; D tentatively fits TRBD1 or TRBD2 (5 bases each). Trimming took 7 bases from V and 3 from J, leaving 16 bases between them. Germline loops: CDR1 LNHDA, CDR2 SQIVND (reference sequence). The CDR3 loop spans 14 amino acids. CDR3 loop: CASTPGTGLYEQYF. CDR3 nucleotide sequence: TGTGCCAGTACACCGGGAACAGGCCTCTACGAGCAGTACTTC.

For the CDR3, the DNA is TGTGCCAGCAGCCCCCTAGCGGAAGGCTACAATGAGCAGTTCTTC. Encoded protein: CASSPLAEGYNEQFF. The chain joins TRBV4-2 to TRBJ2-1; 7 nucleotides align to TRBD2. Per the germline V gene, CDR1 is LGHNA and CDR2 is YNFKEQ. The CDR3 is 15 amino acids. The trim removed 4 bases at V and 3 bases at J, leaving 6 bases unmatched.

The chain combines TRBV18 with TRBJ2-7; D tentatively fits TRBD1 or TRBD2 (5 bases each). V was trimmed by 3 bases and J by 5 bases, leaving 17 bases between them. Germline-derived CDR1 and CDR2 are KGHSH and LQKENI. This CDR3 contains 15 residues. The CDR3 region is CASSPRVGAEDEQYF. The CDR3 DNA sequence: TGTGCCAGCTCACCCCGAGTCGGGGCCGAGGACGAGCAGTACTTC.

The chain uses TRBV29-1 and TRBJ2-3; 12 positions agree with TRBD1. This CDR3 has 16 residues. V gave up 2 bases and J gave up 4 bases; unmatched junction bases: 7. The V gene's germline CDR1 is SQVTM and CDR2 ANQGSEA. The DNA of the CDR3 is TGCAGCGTTGAATTTAGGGGACAGGGGGCCTCAGATACGCAGTATTTT. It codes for CSVEFRGQGASDTQYF.

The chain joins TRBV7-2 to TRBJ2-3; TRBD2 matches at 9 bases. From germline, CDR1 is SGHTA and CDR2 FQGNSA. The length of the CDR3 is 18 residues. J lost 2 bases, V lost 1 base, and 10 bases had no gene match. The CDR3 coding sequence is TGTGCCAGCAGCTTAGAGTTGGCTAGCGGGGCACTCACAGATACGCAGTATTTT. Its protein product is CASSLELASGALTDTQYF.

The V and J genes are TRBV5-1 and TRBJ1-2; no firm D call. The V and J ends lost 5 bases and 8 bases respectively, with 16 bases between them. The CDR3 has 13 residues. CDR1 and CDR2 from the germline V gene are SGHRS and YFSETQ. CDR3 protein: CASSSGPGGGYTF. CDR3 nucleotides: TGCGCCAGCAGTTCAGGACCCGGAGGGGGCTACACCTTC.

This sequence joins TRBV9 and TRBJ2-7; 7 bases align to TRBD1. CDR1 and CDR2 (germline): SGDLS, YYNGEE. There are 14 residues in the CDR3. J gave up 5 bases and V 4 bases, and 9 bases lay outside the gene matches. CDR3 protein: CASSFETGSHEQYF. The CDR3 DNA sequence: TGTGCCAGCAGCTTCGAGACAGGGTCCCACGAGCAGTACTTC.

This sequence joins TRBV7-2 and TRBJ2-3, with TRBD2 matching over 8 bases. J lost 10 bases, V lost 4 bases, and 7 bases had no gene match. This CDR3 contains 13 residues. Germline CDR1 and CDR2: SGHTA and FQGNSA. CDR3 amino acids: CASSSPGGASQYF. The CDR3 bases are TGTGCCAGCAGCTCCCCGGGGGGGGCTTCGCAGTATTTT.

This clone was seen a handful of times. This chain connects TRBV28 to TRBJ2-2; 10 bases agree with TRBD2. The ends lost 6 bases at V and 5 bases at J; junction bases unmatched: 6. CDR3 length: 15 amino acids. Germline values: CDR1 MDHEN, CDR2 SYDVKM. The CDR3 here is CASSIAGGITGELFF. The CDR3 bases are TGTGCCAGCAGCATAGCGGGAGGAATTACCGGGGAGCTGTTTTTT.

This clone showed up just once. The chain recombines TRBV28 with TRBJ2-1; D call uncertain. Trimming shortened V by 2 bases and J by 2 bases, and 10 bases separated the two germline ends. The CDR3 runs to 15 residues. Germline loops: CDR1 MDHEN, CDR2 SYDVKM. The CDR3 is CASSLPPGAYNEQFF. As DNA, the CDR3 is TGTGCCAGCAGTTTACCTCCAGGAGCCTACAATGAGCAGTTCTTC.

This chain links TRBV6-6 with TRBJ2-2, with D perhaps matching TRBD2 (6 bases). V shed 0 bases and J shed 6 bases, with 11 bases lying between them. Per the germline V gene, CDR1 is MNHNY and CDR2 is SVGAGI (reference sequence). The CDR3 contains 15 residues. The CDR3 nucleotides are TGTGCCAGCAGTTACTCGTCGGAGGGCGCCGGGGAGCTGTTTTTT. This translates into CASSYSSEGAGELFF.

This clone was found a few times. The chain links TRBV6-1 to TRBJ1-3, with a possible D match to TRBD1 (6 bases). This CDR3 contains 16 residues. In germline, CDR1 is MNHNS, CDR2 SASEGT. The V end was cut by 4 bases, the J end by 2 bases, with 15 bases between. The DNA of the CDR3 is TGTGCCAGCAGTGGTGGCCCGAGGGGGACTGGAAACACCATATATTTT. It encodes CASSGGPRGTGNTIYF.

CDR3 nucleotides: TGTGCCAGCAGCGTCACTAGCGGGGGGGCAAGGTACGAGCAGTACTTC. Protein product: CASSVTSGGARYEQYF. The V gene is TRBV5-4, the J gene TRBJ2-7; 13 bases agree with TRBD2. Germline values: CDR1 SGHNT, CDR2 YYREEE (reference sequence). V shed 4 bases and J 4 bases; nucleotides not matched to a gene: 8. The length of the CDR3 is 16 residues.

CDR3 loop: CASTGTSRKRVSYEQYF. CDR3 coding DNA: TGTGCCAGCACTGGGACTAGCCGTAAAAGAGTATCCTACGAGCAGTACTTC. The J gene is TRBJ2-7, the V gene TRBV25-1; TRBD2 matches at 9 bases. CDR1 MGHDK and CDR2 SYGVNS come from the germline V gene. The V segment lost 7 bases and the J segment 1 base; nucleotides outside the gene matches: 14. The CDR3 is 17 amino acids.

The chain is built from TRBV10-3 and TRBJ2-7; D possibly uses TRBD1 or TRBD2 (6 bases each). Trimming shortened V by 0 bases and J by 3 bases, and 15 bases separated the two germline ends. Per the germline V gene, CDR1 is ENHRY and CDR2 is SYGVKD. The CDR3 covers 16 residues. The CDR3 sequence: CAISESGGGRRYEQYF. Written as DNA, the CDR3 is TGTGCCATCAGTGAGTCGGGTGGGGGGCGTCGCTACGAGCAGTACTTC.

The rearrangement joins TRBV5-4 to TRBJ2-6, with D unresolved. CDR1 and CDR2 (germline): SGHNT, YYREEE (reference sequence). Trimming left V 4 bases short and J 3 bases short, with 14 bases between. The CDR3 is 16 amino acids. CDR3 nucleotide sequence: TGTGCCAGCAGCCGCCGTGACAAGGGTGGGGCCAACGTCCTGACTTTC. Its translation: CASSRRDKGGANVLTF.

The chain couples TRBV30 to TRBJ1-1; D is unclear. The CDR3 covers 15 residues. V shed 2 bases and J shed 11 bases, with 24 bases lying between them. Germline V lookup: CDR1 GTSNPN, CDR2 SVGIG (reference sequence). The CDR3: CAWSPLSTLPAGAFF. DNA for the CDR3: TGTGCCTGGAGTCCCCTGTCCACCCTACCCGCCGGGGCTTTCTTT.

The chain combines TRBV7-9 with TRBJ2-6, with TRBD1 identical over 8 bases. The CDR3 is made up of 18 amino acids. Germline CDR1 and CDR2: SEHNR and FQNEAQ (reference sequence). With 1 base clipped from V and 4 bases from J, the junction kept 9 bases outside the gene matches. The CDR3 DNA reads TGTGCCAGCAGCTTAGTGAGGACAGGGTGGTCCGGGGCCAACGTCCTGACTTTC. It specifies CASSLVRTGWSGANVLTF.

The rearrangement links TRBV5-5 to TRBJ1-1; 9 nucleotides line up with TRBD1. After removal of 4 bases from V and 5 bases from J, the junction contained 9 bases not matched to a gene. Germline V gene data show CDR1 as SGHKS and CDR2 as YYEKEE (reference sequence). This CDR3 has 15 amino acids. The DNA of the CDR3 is TGTGCCAGCAGCCCACCGGGACAGGGTTTAACTGAAGCTTTCTTT. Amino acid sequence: CASSPPGQGLTEAFF.

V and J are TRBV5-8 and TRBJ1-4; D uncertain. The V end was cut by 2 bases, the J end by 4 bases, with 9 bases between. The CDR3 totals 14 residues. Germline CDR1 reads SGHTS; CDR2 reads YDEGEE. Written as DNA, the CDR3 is TGTGCCAGCAGCTTATCCAGGAGTAATGAAAAACTGTTTTTT. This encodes CASSLSRSNEKLFF. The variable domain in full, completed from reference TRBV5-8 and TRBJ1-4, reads EAGVTQSPTHLIKTRGQQATLRCSPISGHTSVYWYQQALGLGLQFLLWYDEGEERNRGNFPPRFSGRQFPNYSSELNVNALELEDSALYLCASSLSRSNEKLFFGSGTQLSVL.